Listed below are T cell receptor beta chains from one sample, sequenced in a study of T cells in Graves' hyperthyroidism and ophthalmopathy. One entry per CDR3 protein, called by TCRdb with MiXCR from the multiplex PCR reads. Of hundreds of thousands of distinct CDR3 sequences listed, 17% were seen once; the top ten hold about 16%. Specimen: blood. These receptors were obtained from a young woman with Graves' ophthalmopathy. CDR3s include the opening cysteine and the closing phenylalanine or tryptophan. Some rows mark clone size as missing; the rest say once, few, many or name a class of expanded clone.

length: 14; V: TRBV13; size: many; CDR3: CASSLGNDRRTQYF
length: 13; V: TRBV7-2; size: -; CDR3: CASAFGGLTEAFF
length: 14; V: TRBV29-1; size: many; CDR3: CSVRRESLANEQFF
length: 14; V: TRBV28; size: many; CDR3: CASQGFVINAEAFF
length: 15; V: TRBV6-2/TRBV6-3; size: -; CDR3: CASSITRGSGNTIYF
length: 14; V: TRBV6-2/TRBV6-3; size: few; CDR3: CASSPPGDQSPLHF
length: 16; V: TRBV15; size: -; CDR3: CATSRGTGAAGAEAFF
length: 13; V: TRBV28; size: -; CDR3: CASSKVNTGELFF
length: 18; V: TRBV5-1; size: few; CDR3: CASSLDGPAGSGAGELFF
length: 17; V: TRBV28; size: -; CDR3: CASSLIGWTGVAREQYF
length: 15; V: TRBV6-2/TRBV6-3; size: many; CDR3: CASSYRASGKYEQYF
length: 12; V: TRBV5-1; size: many; CDR3: CASSLRGAGYTF
length: 13; V: TRBV28; size: many; CDR3: CASSWDRGETQYF
length: 13; V: TRBV15; size: -; CDR3: CATSRDRAHEQYF
length: 16; V: TRBV6-2/TRBV6-3; size: few; CDR3: CASSYSGTGAYNEQFF
length: 14; V: TRBV25-1; size: -; CDR3: CASSEGTEDWPQHF
length: 17; V: TRBV6-2/TRBV6-3; size: few; CDR3: CASSPGTSGGAVGEQYF
length: 14; V: TRBV6-1; size: many; CDR3: CASSEPRLANEQFF
length: 12; V: TRBV2; size: many; CDR3: CASGAPQSSQHF
length: 13; V: TRBV7-9; size: many; CDR3: CASSLQPNTEAFF
length: 13; V: TRBV3-1; size: many; CDR3: CASSRTRIETQYF
length: 17; V: TRBV15; size: -; CDR3: CATSSDKAGQGRNTIYF
length: 15; V: TRBV14; size: few; CDR3: CASSQEYGSSYEQYF
length: 16; V: TRBV18; size: few; CDR3: CASSPRGQRSGNTIYF
length: 11; V: TRBV19; size: -; CDR3: CASRDSHEQYF
length: 15; V: TRBV12-3/TRBV12-4; size: many; CDR3: CASRGAGTGNYGYTF
length: 16; V: TRBV29-1; size: few; CDR3: CSVEGTPGTGYNEQFF